These 2 T cell receptor beta chains were sequenced from one sample in a study of T cell responses to AZD1222 COVID-19 vaccine. This table comes from immunoSEQ multiplex PCR, and its TCRdb copy is limited to in-frame clones, with some not included. The repertoire has about 120,000 clones, 70% to 90% of them found once; the top ten carry 2.5% to 3.5%. This sample comprised peripheral blood, obtained on day 0 of AZD1222 vaccination. The receptors were sampled from an adult in good health.

CDR3 sequence: CASRKYWNTEAFF. CDR3 in DNA: TGTGCCAGCAGGAAGTATTGGAACACTGAAGCTTTCTTT. The V and J genes are TRBV28 and TRBJ1-1, with unresolved D. The V gene lost 6 bases and the J gene lost 1 base, with 9 bases spanning the gap. CDR3 length: 13 residues. Germline V gene lookup returns CDR1 MDHEN and CDR2 SYDVKM.

This clone was seen once. The rearrangement joins TRBV6-5 to TRBJ2-1; 9 nucleotides line up with TRBD2. After removal of 6 bases from V and 7 bases from J, the junction contained 10 bases not matched to a gene. The V gene's germline CDR1 is MNHEY and CDR2 SVGAGI. This CDR3 spans 15 amino acids. CDR3 residues: CASRETSGAGNEQFF. CDR3 nucleotides: TGTGCCAGCAGGGAGACTAGCGGTGCTGGAAATGAGCAGTTCTTC.